The 7 T cell receptor beta chains below come from one sample, sequenced in a study of T cell responses to AZD1222 COVID-19 vaccine. Generated by immunoSEQ multiplex PCR, the TCRdb table keeps only in-frame clones and is missing some. Among about 85,000 clones listed, over 75% were seen once. The input for sequencing was peripheral blood, taken on day 0 of AZD1222 vaccination. Source of these receptors: an adult in good health.

The rearrangement links TRBV15 to TRBJ1-3; D unresolved. The CDR3 totals 15 residues. Trimming took off 0 bases at V and 3 bases at J, with 9 bases between the two ends. Germline V gene data show CDR1 as LNHNV and CDR2 as YYDKDF (reference sequence). The CDR3 nucleotides are TGTGCCACCAGCAGAGATGGTACAGTTGGAAACACCATATATTTT. It encodes CATSRDGTVGNTIYF. Together with reference TRBV15 and TRBJ1-3, the CDR3 gives the full variable domain: DAMVIQNPRYQVTQFGKPVTLSCSQTLNHNVMYWYQQKSSQAPKLLFHYYDKDFNNEADTPDNFQSRRPNTSFCFLDIRSPGLGDTAMYLCATSRDGTVGNTIYFGEGSWLTVV.

The V and J genes are TRBV3-1 (or the pseudogene TRBV3-2) and TRBJ2-2, with TRBD2 as a possible D gene (5 bases). The CDR3 loop spans 14 amino acids. Trimming removed 1 base from V and 7 bases from J, with 10 bases in between. Germline CDR1 reads LGHDT; CDR2 reads YNNKEL (reference sequence). CDR3 in DNA: TGTGCCAGCAGCCAAGGGCTCGGAGGCGGGGAGCTGTTTTTT. Translating it yields CASSQGLGGGELFF.

The CDR3 region is CASKDSPYEEQYF. CDR3 bases: TGTGCCAGTAAGGACAGTCCCTACGAGGAGCAGTACTTC. The chain is built from TRBV25-1 and TRBJ2-7, with TRBD1 as a possible D gene (6 bases). From germline, CDR1 is MGHDK and CDR2 SYGVNS. V was pared by 9 bases and J by 7 bases, with 19 bases between. There are 13 residues in the CDR3.

The J gene is TRBJ2-6, the V gene TRBV2; no definite D call. The germline V gene has CDR1 SNHLY and CDR2 FYNNEI. V was pared by 0 bases and J by 2 bases, with 11 bases between. The CDR3 loop spans 17 amino acids. CDR3 protein: CASSEAPPDAGANVLTF. The DNA of the CDR3 is TGTGCCAGCAGTGAAGCGCCGCCCGATGCTGGGGCCAACGTCCTGACTTTC.

The chain is built from TRBV11-2 and TRBJ2-3, with D unclear. V gave up 1 base and J gave up 2 bases, with 1 base separating them. The CDR3 has 12 amino acids. Germline values: CDR1 SGHAT, CDR2 FQNNGV. In DNA, the CDR3 is TGTGCCAGCAGCTTAGTCACAGATACGCAGTATTTT. It translates to CASSLVTDTQYF.

V and J are TRBV5-1 and TRBJ1-1; TRBD1 aligns across 7 bases. V shed 4 bases and J 5 bases; nucleotides not matched to a gene: 8. CDR1 is SGHRS, CDR2 YFSETQ, per germline. The CDR3 length is 14 residues. The CDR3 DNA reads as TGCGCCAGCAGCCTCCAGGGGGAGGGGACTGAAGCTTTCTTT. This encodes CASSLQGEGTEAFF.

DNA for the CDR3: TGTGCCAGTAAAGTGGCAGATACGCAGTATTTT. Its protein is CASKVADTQYF. The chain employs TRBV7-9 and TRBJ2-3, with unresolved D. V was shortened by 9 bases and J by 4 bases, with 8 bases between the two germline ends. The CDR3 is 11 amino acids. From germline, CDR1 is SEHNR and CDR2 FQNEAQ (reference sequence).